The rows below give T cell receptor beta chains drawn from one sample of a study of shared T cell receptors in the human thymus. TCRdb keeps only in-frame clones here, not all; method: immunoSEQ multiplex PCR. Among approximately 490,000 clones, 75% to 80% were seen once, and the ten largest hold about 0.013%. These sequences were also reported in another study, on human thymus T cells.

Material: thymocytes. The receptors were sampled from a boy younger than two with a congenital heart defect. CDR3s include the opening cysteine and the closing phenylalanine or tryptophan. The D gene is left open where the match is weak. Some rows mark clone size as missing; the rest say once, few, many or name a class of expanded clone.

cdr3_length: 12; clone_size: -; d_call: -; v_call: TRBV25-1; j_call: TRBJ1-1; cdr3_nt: TGTGCCAGCAGTCGGAGGAACACTGAAGCTTTCTTT; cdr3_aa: CASSRRNTEAFF
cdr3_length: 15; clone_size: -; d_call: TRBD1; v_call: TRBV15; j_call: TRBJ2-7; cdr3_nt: TGTGCCACCAGCGGCGGACAGGGGCTCTCCTACGAGCAGTACTTC; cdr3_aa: CATSGGQGLSYEQYF
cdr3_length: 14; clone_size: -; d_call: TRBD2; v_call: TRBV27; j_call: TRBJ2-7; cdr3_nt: TGTGCCAGCAGCCCGAGGCGGGAGTCCCACGAGCAGTACTTC; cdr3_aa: CASSPRRESHEQYF
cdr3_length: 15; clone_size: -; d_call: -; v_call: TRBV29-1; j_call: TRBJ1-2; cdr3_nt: TGCAGCGTTGGGCAGGGACACCTCTTCGGCTATGGCTACACCTTC; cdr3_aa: CSVGQGHLFGYGYTF
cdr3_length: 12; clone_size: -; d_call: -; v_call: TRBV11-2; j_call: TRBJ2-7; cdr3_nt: TGTGCCAGCAGCTTTTCAACCTACGAGCAGTACTTC; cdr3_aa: CASSFSTYEQYF
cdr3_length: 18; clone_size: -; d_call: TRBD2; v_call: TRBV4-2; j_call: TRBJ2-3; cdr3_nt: TGTGCCAGCAGCCAAGAGACTAGCGGACTTTTTGGCACAGATACGCAGTATTTT; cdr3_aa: CASSQETSGLFGTDTQYF
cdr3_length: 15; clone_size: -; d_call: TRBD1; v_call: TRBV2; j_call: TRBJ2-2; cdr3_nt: TGTGCCAGCACCGGACAGGGGTCGAACACCGGGGAGCTGTTTTTT; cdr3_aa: CASTGQGSNTGELFF
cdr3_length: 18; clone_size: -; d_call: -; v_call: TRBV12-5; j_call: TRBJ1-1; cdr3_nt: TGTGCTAGTGGTTTGATCCTGGGTAGGGGCGACATGAACACTGAAGCTTTCTTT; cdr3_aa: CASGLILGRGDMNTEAFF
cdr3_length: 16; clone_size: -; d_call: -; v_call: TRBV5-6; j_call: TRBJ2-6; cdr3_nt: TGTGCCAGCAGCTTGGAGGGGCGCACTGGGGCCAACGTCCTGACTTTC; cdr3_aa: CASSLEGRTGANVLTF
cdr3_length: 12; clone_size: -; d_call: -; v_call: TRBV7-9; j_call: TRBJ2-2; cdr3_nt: TGTGCCAGCCTGGAGGCGGCCGGGGAGCTGTTTTTT; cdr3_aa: CASLEAAGELFF
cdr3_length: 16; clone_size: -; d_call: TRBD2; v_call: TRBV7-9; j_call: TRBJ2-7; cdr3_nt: TGTGCCAGCAGCCCCGAGGGGGTAGCGGGGTATGGCGAGCAGTACTTC; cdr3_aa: CASSPEGVAGYGEQYF
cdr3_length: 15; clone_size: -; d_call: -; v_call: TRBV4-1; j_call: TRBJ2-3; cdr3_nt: TGCGCCAGCAGCCCCACCGGACTACCAAGGGTTACGCAGTATTTT; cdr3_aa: CASSPTGLPRVTQYF
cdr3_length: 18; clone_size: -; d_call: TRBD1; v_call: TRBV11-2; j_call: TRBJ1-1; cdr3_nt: TGTGCCAGCAGCTGGGGAGGGGGACAGGGGTTGATCGGGACTGAAGCTTTCTTT; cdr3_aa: CASSWGGGQGLIGTEAFF
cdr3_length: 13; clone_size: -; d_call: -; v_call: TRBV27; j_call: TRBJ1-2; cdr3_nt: TGTGCCAGCAGCTTGGGCAAAGACTATGGCTACACCTTC; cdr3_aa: CASSLGKDYGYTF
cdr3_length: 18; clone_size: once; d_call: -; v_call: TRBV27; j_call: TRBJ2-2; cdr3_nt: TGTGCCAGCAGTCAAAGGCCCCCCCCCGGGAGTGGCACCGGGGAGCTGTTTTTT; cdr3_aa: CASSQRPPPGSGTGELFF
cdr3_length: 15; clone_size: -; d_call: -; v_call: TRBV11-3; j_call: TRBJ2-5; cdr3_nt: TGTGCCAGCAGCCAGGGGGTAGCGGACCAAGAGACCCAGTACTTC; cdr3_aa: CASSQGVADQETQYF
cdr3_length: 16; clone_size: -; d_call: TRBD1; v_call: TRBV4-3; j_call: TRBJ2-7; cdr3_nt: TGCGCCAGCAGCCCCCGCGGGGACAGGGGCAGCTACGAGCAGTACTTC; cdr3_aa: CASSPRGDRGSYEQYF
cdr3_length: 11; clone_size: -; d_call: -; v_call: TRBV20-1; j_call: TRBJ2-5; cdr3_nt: TGCAGTGCGGTTGCTCGGGAGACCCAGTACTTC; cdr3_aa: CSAVARETQYF
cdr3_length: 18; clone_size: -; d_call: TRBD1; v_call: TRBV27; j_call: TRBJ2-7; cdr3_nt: TGTGCCAGCAGCCCTCGGGACAGGGGGCATAAGGGTCCCTACGAGCAGTACTTC; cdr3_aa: CASSPRDRGHKGPYEQYF
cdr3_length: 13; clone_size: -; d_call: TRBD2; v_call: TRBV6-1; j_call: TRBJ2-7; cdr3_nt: TGTGCCAGCAGTGGTGGGAGGGTCCACGAGCAGTACTTC; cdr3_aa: CASSGGRVHEQYF
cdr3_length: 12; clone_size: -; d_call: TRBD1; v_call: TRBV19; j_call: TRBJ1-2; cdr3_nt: TGTGCCAGTTCCGGACAGGGCGATGGCTACACCTTC; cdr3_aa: CASSGQGDGYTF
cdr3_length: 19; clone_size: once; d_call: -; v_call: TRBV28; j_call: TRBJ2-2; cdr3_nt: TGTGCCAGCACCCCGGGCGGGGGCTCCCCGGGCGCGAACACCGGGGAGCTGTTTTTT; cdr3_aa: CASTPGGGSPGANTGELFF
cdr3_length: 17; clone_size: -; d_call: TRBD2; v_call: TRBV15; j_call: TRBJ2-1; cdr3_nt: TGTGCCACCAGCAGAGCGTGGACTAGCGGAGTATACAATGAGCAGTTCTTC; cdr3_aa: CATSRAWTSGVYNEQFF
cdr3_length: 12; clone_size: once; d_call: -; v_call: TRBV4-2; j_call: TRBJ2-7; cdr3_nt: TGTGCCAGCAGCCAAGATGCGGACGAGCAGTACTTC; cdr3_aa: CASSQDADEQYF
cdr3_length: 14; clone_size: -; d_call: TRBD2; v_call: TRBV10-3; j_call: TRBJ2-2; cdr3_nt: TGTGCCATCAGTCGATCTAGCGGCACCGGGGAGCTGTTTTTT; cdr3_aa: CAISRSSGTGELFF
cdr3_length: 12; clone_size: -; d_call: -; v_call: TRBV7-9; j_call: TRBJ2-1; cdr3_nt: TGTGCCAGCAGCTTAGAAGGGGATGAGCAGTTCTTC; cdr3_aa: CASSLEGDEQFF
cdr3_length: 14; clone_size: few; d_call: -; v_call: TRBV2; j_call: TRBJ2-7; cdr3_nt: TGTGCCAGCAGTGAGCGGACTGACTTTTACGAGCAGTACTTC; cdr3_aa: CASSERTDFYEQYF
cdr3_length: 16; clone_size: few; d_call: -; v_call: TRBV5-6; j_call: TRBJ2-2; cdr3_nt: TGTGCCAGCAGCTTGAAGTCGCAGGAACAAACCGGGGAGCTGTTTTTT; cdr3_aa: CASSLKSQEQTGELFF
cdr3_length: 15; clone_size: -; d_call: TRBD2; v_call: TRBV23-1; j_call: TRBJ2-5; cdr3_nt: TGCGCCAGCAGTCAGGGACTAGCGTGGATTGGGACCCAGTACTTC; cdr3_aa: CASSQGLAWIGTQYF